One and the same sample provided the 15 T cell receptor beta chains below, sequenced in a study of cytomegalovirus exposure and HLA in healthy donors. 60 Vbeta and 13 Jbeta primers were used in PCR. Clones were read by immunoSEQ multiplex PCR, and TCRdb kept only the in-frame ones, dropping some. Of about 150,000 clones listed, approximately 9% were seen once; the top ten hold 1.8%. The sample comprised PBMCs. These receptors came from a male donor in good health and CMV-seronegative.

This clone was counted a few times. As DNA, the CDR3 is TGTGCCAGCAGCGGCACGGGTAGCTCCTACGAGCAGTACTTC. This gives the protein CASSGTGSSYEQYF. V gene TRBV6-1 combines with J gene TRBJ2-7, with D uncertain. This CDR3 has 14 amino acids. The germline V and J ends were trimmed by 6 bases and 0 bases, with 12 bases remaining between them. Germline CDR1 MNHNS, CDR2 SASEGT.

The V and J genes are TRBV18 and TRBJ2-7, with a possible D match to TRBD1 (6 bases). Germline CDR1 reads KGHSH; CDR2 reads LQKENI. The length of the CDR3 is 14 residues. Trimming shortened V by 3 bases and J by 3 bases, and 12 bases separated the two germline ends. CDR3 residues: CASSPGAGFYEQYF. The CDR3 coding sequence is TGTGCCAGCTCACCGGGGGCAGGTTTCTACGAGCAGTACTTC.

The J gene is TRBJ1-5, the V gene TRBV25-1; a weak D match, TRBD1 (6 bases). This CDR3 has 15 residues. The ends were cut back, 4 bases at V and 1 base at J, with 11 bases in the middle. CDR1 MGHDK and CDR2 SYGVNS come from the germline V gene. The DNA of the CDR3 is TGTGCCAGCAGTGGTACAGGGCCGAGCAATCAGCCCCAGCATTTT. Translation: CASSGTGPSNQPQHF.

The gene calls are TRBV27 and TRBJ1-2, with D possibly being TRBD1 (5 bases). V was clipped by 5 bases and J by 3 bases, with 13 bases between them. Germline V lookup: CDR1 MNHEY, CDR2 SMNVEV (reference sequence). The CDR3 extends over 14 amino acids. The CDR3, as DNA: TGTGCCAGCAGTCCAATGACAGCGTACTATGGCTACACCTTC. Translated, it gives CASSPMTAYYGYTF.

The chain joins TRBV28 to TRBJ1-3, with 7 bases identical to TRBD1. With V trimmed by 3 bases and J by 2 bases, 7 bases remained unmatched. CDR3 size: 16 residues. Germline V lookup: CDR1 MDHEN, CDR2 SYDVKM. The CDR3 nucleotides are TGTGCCAGCAGTTTGCAACAGGGGACCCCTGGAAACACCATATATTTT. Protein product: CASSLQQGTPGNTIYF.

This clone showed up just a few times. The V call is TRBV10-2, the J call TRBJ2-1, with TRBD1 matching over 7 bases. The CDR3 runs 12 residues. Trimming at V came to 8 bases and at J to 15 bases, leaving 13 bases not matched to a gene. Germline CDR1 reads WSHSY; CDR2 reads SAAADI. CDR3: CASLTDRLTPFF. CDR3 sequence (DNA): TGCGCCAGCCTAACGGACAGGCTAACCCCGTTCTTC.

This clone turned up a few times. V gene TRBV5-8 combines with J gene TRBJ2-3; D is undetermined. The CDR3 runs 12 residues. V was shortened by 4 bases and J by 2 bases, with 5 bases between the two germline ends. Germline CDR1 and CDR2: SGHTS and YDEGEE. CDR3 nucleotides: TGTGCCAGCAGCCCCCACACAGATACGCAGTATTTT. Protein product: CASSPHTDTQYF.

The J gene is TRBJ1-2, the V gene TRBV4-1; 7 positions match TRBD1. This CDR3 has 17 residues. Per the germline V gene, CDR1 is MGHRA and CDR2 is YSYEKL. Unmatched junction bases numbered 13, after V lost 2 bases and J lost 4 bases. In DNA form, the CDR3 reads TGCGCCAGCAGCCAAACCGGGCTGGGGGACAGACTCTATGGCTACACCTTC. It translates to CASSQTGLGDRLYGYTF.

The DNA for the CDR3 is TGTGCCAGCTCTAATCCGGTGGATACGCAGTATTTT. It translates to CASSNPVDTQYF. This chain connects TRBV25-1 to TRBJ2-3, with D unresolved. Germline V gene lookup returns CDR1 MGHDK and CDR2 SYGVNS. Trimming pared 8 bases from V and 6 bases from J, leaving 12 bases between. The CDR3 consists of 12 residues.

This clone appeared a few times. The chain couples TRBV4-1 to TRBJ2-7; 11 bases are a match to TRBD2. This CDR3 comprises 16 residues. V was pared by 0 bases and J by 3 bases, with 4 bases of the junction left unmatched. Germline CDR1 reads MGHRA; CDR2 reads YSYEKL. The CDR3 loop reads CASSQDTSGSRYEQYF. The CDR3 nucleotides read TGCGCCAGCAGCCAAGATACTAGCGGGAGCCGCTACGAGCAGTACTTC.

The chain employs TRBV4-3 and TRBJ1-1; no reliable D call. The length of the CDR3 is 14 residues. Trimming removed 0 bases from V and 10 bases from J, with 15 bases in between. The germline V gene has CDR1 LGHNA and CDR2 YSLEER. The CDR3 DNA is TGCGCCAGCAGCCAAGAAGAGGCGCGGGTAGGAGCTTTCTTT. The encoded protein is CASSQEEARVGAFF.

This clone showed up many times. The chain carries TRBV5-1 and TRBJ2-1, with 7 bases identical to TRBD1. CDR1 is SGHRS and CDR2 is YFSETQ in the germline V gene. V was clipped by 6 bases and J by 16 bases; unmatched bases: 10. The CDR3 loop spans 11 amino acids. The CDR3 DNA follows: TGCGCCAGCAAGGACAGGACAATGGATTTCTTC. Translating it yields CASKDRTMDFF.

The chain employs TRBV7-2 and TRBJ2-2, with 15 bases that match TRBD2. Per the germline V gene, CDR1 is SGHTA and CDR2 is FQGNSA. V lost 3 bases, J lost 2 bases, and 1 base stayed unmatched. CDR3 length: 17 residues. DNA for the CDR3: TGTGCCAGCAGCTTGGGACTAGCGGGGGGTAACACCGGGGAGCTGTTTTTT. Amino acid sequence: CASSLGLAGGNTGELFF.

This clone was counted only a few times. J is TRBJ2-1 and V is TRBV28; no definite D call. The CDR3 runs 14 residues. Germline CDR1 is MDHEN and CDR2 is SYDVKM. V lost 5 bases and J 4 bases, leaving 12 bases between the germline ends. The CDR3 region has the DNA TGTGCCAGCAGTATCCAGACGGAGTACAATGAGCAGTTCTTC. Translating gives CASSIQTEYNEQFF.

This sequence joins TRBV18 and TRBJ2-3, with 8 bases matching TRBD2. Germline assignment: CDR1 KGHSH and CDR2 LQKENI. The CDR3 length is 17 residues. V dropped 0 bases and J dropped 1; count of bases not matched to a gene: 6. The CDR3 spells CASSPPRGGSRTDTQYF. The CDR3 nucleotides are TGTGCCAGCTCACCACCACGGGGGGGGTCACGCACAGATACGCAGTATTTT.